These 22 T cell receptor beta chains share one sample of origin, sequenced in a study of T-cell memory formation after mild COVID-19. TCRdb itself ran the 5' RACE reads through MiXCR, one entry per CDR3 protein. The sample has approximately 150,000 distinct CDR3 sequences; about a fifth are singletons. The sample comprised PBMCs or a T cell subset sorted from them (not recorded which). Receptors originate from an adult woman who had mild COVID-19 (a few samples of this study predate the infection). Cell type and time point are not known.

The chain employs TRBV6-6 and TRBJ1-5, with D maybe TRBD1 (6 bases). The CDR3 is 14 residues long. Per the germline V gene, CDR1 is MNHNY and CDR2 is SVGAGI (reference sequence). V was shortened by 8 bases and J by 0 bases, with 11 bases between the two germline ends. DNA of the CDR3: TGTGCCAGCTTGAGGGGGGGTAGCAATCAGCCCCAGCATTTT. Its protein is CASLRGGSNQPQHF.

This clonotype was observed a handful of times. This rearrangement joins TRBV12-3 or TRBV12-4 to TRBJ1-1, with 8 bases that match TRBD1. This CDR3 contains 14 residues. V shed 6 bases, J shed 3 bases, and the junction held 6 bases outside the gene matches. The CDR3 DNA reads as TGTGCCAGCAGAAGGACAGGGTATGACACTGAAGCTTTCTTT. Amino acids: CASRRTGYDTEAFF.

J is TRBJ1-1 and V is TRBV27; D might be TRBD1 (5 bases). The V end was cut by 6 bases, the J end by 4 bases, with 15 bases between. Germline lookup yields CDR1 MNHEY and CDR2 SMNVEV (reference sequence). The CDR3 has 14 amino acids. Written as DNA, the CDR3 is TGTGCCAGCAGCATAGGGTGGGGGGGCACTGAAGCTTTCTTT. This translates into CASSIGWGGTEAFF.

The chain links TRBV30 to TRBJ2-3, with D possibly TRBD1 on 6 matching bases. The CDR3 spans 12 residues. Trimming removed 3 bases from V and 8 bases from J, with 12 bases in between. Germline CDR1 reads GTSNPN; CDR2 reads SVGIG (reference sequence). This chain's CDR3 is CAWSPLGGTQYF. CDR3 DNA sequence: TGTGCCTGGAGCCCCCTAGGGGGTACGCAGTATTTT.

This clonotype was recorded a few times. This CDR3 reads CASSLGGQGHRGDTEAFF. For the CDR3, the DNA is TGTGCCAGCAGCTTAGGAGGACAGGGGCATAGAGGGGACACTGAAGCTTTCTTT. This rearrangement joins TRBV7-9 to TRBJ1-1; 9 bases match TRBD1. The CDR3 spans 18 residues. The V gene's germline CDR1 is SEHNR and CDR2 FQNEAQ (reference sequence). The trim removed 1 base at V and 3 bases at J, leaving 12 bases unmatched. Full variable domain (missing parts from reference TRBV7-9 and TRBJ1-1): DTGVSQNPRHKITKRGQNVTFRCDPISEHNRLYWYRQTLGQGPEFLTYFQNEAQLEKSRLLSDRFSAERPKGSFSTLEIQRTEQGDSAMYLCASSLGGQGHRGDTEAFFGQGTRLTVV.

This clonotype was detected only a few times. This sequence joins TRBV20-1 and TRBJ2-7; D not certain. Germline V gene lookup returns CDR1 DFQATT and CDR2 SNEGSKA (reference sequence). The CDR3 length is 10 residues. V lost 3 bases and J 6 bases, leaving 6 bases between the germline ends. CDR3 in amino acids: CSASYVEQYF. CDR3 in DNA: TGCAGTGCTAGTTACGTCGAGCAGTACTTC.

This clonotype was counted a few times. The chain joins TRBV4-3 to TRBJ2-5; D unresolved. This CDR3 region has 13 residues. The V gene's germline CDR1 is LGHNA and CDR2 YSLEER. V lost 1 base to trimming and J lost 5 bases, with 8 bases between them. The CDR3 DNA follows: TGCGCCAGCAGCCAAGCCCGAACGGAGACCCAGTACTTC. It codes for CASSQARTETQYF.

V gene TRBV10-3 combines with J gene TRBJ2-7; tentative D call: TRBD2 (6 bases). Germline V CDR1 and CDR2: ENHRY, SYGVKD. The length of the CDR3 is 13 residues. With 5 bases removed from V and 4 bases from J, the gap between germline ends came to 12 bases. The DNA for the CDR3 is TGTGCCATCAGTTCCGGGACTTGGTACGAGCAGTACTTC. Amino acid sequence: CAISSGTWYEQYF.

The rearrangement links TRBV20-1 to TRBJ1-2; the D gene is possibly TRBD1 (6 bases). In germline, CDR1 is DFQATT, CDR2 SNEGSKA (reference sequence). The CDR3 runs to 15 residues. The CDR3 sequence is CSPLAPTGNFYGYTF. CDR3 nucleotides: TGCAGCCCCTTGGCCCCAACAGGGAACTTCTATGGCTACACCTTC.

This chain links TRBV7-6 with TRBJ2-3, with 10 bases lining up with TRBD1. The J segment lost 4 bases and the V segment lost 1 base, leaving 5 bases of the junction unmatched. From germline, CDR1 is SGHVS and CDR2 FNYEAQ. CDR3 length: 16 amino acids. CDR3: CASSLEGDRGSDTQYF. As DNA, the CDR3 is TGTGCCAGCAGCTTAGAAGGGGACAGGGGTTCAGATACGCAGTATTTT.

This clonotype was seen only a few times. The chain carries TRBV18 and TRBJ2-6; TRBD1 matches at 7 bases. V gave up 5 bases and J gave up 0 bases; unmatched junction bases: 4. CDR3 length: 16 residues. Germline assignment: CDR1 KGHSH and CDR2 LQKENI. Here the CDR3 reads CASSTGQLSGANVLTF. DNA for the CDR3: TGTGCCAGCTCAACGGGACAGCTCTCTGGGGCCAACGTCCTGACTTTC. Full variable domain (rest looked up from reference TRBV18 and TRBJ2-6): NAGVMQNPRHLVRRRGQEARLRCSPMKGHSHVYWYRQLPEEGLKFMVYLQKENIIDESGMPKERFSAEFPKEGPSILRIQQVVRGDSAAYFCASSTGQLSGANVLTFGAGSRLTVL.

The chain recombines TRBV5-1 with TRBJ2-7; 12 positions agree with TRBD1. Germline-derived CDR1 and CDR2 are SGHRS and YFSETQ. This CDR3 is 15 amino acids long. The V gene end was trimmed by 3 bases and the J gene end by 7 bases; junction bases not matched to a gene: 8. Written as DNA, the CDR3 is TGCGCCAGCAGCTCGACCGGGACAGGGGGCTGGGAGCAGTACTTC. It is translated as CASSSTGTGGWEQYF.

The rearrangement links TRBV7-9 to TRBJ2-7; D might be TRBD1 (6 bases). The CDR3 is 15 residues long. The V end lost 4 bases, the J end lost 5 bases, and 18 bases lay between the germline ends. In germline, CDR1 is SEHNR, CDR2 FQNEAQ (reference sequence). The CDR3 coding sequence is TGTGCCAGCAGCTCCTCCAGACAGGCCCCCCACGAGCAGTACTTC. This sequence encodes CASSSSRQAPHEQYF.

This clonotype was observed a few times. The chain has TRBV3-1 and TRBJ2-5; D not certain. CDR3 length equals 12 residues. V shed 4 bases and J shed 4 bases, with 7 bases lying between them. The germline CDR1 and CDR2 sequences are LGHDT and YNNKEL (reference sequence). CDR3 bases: TGTGCCAGCAGCCTGCCTGGAGAGACCCAGTACTTC. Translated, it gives CASSLPGETQYF.

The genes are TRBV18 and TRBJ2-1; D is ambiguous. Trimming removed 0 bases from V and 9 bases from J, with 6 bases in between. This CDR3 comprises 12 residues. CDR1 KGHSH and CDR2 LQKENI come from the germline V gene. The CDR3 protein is CASSPPLGEQFF. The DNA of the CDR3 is TGTGCCAGCTCACCACCGCTCGGTGAGCAGTTCTTC.

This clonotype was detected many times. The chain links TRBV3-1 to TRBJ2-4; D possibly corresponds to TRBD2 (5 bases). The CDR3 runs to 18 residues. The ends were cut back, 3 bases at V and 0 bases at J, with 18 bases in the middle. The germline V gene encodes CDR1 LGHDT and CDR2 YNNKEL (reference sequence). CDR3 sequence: CASSQWYGERLAKNIQYF. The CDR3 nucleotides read TGTGCCAGCAGCCAGTGGTACGGGGAGCGTTTAGCCAAAAACATTCAGTACTTC.

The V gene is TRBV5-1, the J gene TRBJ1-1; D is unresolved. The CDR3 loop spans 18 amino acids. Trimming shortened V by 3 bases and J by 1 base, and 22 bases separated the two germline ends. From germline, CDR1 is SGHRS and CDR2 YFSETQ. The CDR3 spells CASSSYEMLRGQNTEAFF. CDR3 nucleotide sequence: TGCGCCAGCAGCTCATACGAAATGCTGCGGGGTCAGAACACTGAAGCTTTCTTT. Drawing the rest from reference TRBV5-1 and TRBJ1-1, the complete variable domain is KAGVTQTPRYLIKTRGQQVTLSCSPISGHRSVSWYQQTPGQGLQFLFEYFSETQRNKGNFPGRFSGRQFSNSRSEMNVSTLELGDSALYLCASSSYEMLRGQNTEAFFGQGTRLTVV.

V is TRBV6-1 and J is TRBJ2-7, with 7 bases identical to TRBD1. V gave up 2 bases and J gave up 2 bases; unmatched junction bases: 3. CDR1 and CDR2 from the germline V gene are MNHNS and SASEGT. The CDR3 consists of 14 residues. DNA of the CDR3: TGTGCCAGCAGTGAATTTAGGGGGCCCTACGAGCAGTACTTC. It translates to CASSEFRGPYEQYF.

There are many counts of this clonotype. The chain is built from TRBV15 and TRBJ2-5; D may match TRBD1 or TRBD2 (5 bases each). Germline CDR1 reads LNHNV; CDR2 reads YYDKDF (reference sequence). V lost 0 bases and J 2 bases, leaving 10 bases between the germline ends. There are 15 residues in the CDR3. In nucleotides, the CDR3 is TGTGCCACCAGCAGAGATCAGGGACCGCAAGAGACCCAGTACTTC. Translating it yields CATSRDQGPQETQYF.

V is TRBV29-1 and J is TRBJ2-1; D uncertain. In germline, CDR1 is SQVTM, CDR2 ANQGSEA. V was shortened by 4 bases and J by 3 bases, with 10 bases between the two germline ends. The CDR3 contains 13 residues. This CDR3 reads CSVGHTLYNEQFF. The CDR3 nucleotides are TGCAGCGTTGGACATACTCTCTACAATGAGCAGTTCTTC.

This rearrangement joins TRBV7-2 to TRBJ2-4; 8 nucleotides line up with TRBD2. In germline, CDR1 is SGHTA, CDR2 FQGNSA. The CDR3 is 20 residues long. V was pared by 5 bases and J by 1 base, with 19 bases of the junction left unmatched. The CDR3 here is CASSPREVAGNPSAKNIQYF. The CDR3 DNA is TGTGCCAGCAGCCCCCGTGAGGTAGCGGGAAATCCGTCGGCCAAAAACATTCAGTACTTC.

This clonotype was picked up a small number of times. CDR3 sequence (DNA): TGTGCCAGCAGTTCTAGCGGGCTGGGGGATGAGCAGTTCTTC. Protein sequence: CASSSSGLGDEQFF. The chain carries TRBV7-6 and TRBJ2-1; 8 bases agree with TRBD2. Per germline, CDR1 SGHVS and CDR2 FNYEAQ. This CDR3 is 14 amino acids long. V trimming: 6 bases; J trimming: 8 bases; junction bases outside the gene matches: 9.